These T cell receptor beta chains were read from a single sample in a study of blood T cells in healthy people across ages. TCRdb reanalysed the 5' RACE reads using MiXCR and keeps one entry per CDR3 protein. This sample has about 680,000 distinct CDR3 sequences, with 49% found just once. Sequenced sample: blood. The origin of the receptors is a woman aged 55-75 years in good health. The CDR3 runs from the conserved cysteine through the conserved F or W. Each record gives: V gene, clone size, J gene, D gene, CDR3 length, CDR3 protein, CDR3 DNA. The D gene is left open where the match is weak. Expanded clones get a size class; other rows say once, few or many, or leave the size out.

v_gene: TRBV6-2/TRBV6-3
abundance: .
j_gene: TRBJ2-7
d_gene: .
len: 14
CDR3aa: CASSYSQDKNSQYF
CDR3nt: TGTGCCAGCAGTTACAGTCAAGACAAAAACAGTCAGTACTTC

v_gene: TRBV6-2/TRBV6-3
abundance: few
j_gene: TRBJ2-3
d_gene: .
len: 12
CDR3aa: CASSPRRRTQYF
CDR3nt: TGTGCCAGCAGTCCGCGTCGGAGGACGCAGTATTTT

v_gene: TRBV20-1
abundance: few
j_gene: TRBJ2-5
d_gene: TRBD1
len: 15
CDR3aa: CSARPSDRGEETQYF
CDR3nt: TGCAGTGCTAGACCCTCGGACAGGGGTGAAGAGACCCAGTACTTC

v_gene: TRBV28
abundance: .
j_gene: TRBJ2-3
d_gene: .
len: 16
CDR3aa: CASSPARVLSTDTQYF
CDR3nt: TGTGCCAGCAGTCCAGCGAGGGTGTTGAGCACAGATACGCAGTATTTT

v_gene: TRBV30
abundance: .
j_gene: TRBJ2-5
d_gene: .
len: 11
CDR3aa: CAWSVEETQYF
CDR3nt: TGTGCCTGGAGTGTGGAGGAGACCCAGTACTTC

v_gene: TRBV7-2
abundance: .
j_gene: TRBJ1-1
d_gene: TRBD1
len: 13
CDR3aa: CASSSLQGGRAFF
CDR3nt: TGTGCCAGCAGCTCCCTACAGGGGGGGAGGGCTTTCTTT

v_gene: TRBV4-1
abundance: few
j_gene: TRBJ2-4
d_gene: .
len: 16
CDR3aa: CASSLGQTLAKNIQYF
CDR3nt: TGCGCCAGCAGCCTTGGACAGACCCTAGCCAAAAACATTCAGTACTTC

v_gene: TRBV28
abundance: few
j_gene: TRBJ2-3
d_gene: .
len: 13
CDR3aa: CARSQAGTDTQYF
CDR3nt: TGTGCCCGCAGTCAAGCAGGCACAGATACGCAGTATTTT

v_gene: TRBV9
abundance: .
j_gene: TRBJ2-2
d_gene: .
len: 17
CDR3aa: CASSVESRPVNTGELFF
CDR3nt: TGTGCCAGCAGCGTAGAGTCCCGTCCGGTGAACACCGGGGAGCTGTTTTTT

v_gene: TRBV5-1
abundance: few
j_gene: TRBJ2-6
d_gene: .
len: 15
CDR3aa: CASSNPGAGANVLTF
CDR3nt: TGCGCCAGCAGCAACCCGGGAGCTGGGGCCAACGTCCTGACTTTC

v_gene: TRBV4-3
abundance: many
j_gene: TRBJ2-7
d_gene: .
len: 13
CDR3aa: CASRDGSSYEQYF
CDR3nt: TGCGCCAGCAGGGACGGAAGCTCCTACGAGCAGTACTTC

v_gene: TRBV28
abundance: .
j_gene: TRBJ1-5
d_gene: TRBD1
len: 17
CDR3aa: CASSTPGTGLSNQPQHF
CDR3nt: TGTGCCAGCAGCACACCCGGGACAGGGTTAAGCAATCAGCCCCAGCATTTT

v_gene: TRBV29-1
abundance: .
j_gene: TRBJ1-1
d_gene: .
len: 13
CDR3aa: CSVVQALNTEAFF
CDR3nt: TGCAGCGTTGTACAGGCCCTGAACACTGAAGCTTTCTTT

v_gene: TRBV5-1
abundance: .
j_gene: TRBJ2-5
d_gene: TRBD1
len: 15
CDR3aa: CASSPQTGGVGTQYF
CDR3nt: TGCGCCAGCAGCCCGCAGACAGGGGGGGTGGGGACCCAGTACTTC

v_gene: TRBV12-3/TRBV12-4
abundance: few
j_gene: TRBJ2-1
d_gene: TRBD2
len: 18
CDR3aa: CASRRRTSGLSIYNEQFF
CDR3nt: TGTGCCAGCAGACGTCGGACTAGCGGACTTTCTATCTACAATGAGCAGTTCTTC

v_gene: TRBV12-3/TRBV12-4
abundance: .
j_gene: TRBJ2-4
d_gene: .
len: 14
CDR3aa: CASSHKRDMDIQYF
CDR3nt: TGTGCCAGCAGTCACAAAAGGGACATGGACATTCAGTACTTC

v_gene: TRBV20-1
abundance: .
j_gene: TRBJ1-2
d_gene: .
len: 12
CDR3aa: CSARVPVYGYTF
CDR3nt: TGCAGTGCTAGGGTGCCCGTCTATGGCTACACCTTC

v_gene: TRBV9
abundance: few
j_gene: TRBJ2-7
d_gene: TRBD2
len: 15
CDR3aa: CASSVVAGVPNEQYF
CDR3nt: TGTGCCAGCAGCGTAGTTGCGGGAGTTCCCAATGAGCAGTACTTC

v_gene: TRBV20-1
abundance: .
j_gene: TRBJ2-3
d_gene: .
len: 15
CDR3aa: CSAPDPGVGTDTQYF
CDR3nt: TGCAGTGCCCCAGACCCGGGAGTCGGGACAGATACGCAGTATTTT

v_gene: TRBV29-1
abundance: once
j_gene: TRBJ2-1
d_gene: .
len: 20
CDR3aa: CSGTQGRDLRVGGSYNEQFF
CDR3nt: TGCAGCGGCACACAGGGTCGGGACCTCAGGGTGGGGGGCTCCTACAATGAGCAGTTCTTC

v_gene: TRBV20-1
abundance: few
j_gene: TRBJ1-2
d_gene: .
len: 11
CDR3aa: CSAYRDWGYTF
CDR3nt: TGCAGTGCTTACAGGGACTGGGGCTACACCTTC

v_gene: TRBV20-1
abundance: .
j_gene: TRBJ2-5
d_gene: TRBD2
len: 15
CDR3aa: CSARSSGRAIETQYF
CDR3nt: TGCAGTGCTAGATCTAGCGGGAGGGCCATTGAGACCCAGTACTTC

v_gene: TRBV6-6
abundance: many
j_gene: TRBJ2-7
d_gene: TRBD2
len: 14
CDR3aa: CASSLGDYSYEQYF
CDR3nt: TGTGCCAGCAGTCTAGGGGACTACTCCTACGAGCAGTACTTC

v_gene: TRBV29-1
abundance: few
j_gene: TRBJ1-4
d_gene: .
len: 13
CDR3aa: CSVPSATNEKLFF
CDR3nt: TGCAGCGTCCCTAGCGCAACTAATGAAAAACTGTTTTTT

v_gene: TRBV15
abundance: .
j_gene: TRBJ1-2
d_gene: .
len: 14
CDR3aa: CATSREDGIYGYTF
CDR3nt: TGTGCCACCAGCAGAGAGGACGGAATCTATGGCTACACCTTC

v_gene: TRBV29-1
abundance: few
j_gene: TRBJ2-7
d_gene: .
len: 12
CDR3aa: CSVAGSPYEQYF
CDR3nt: TGCAGCGTTGCAGGGTCCCCCTACGAGCAGTACTTC

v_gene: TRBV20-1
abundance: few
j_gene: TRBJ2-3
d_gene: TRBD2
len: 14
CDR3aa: CSATTSGSPDTQYF
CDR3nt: TGCAGTGCCACGACTAGCGGGAGTCCGGATACGCAGTATTTT

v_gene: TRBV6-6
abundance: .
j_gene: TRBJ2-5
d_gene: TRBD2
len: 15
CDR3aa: CASSLAGGLWSGQYF
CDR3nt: TGTGCCAGCAGTTTAGCGGGAGGCTTGTGGTCCGGGCAGTACTTC

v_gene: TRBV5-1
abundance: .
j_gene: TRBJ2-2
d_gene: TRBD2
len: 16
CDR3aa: CASSTGLAGNTGELFF
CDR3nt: TGCGCCAGCAGCACGGGACTAGCGGGCAACACCGGGGAGCTGTTTTTT

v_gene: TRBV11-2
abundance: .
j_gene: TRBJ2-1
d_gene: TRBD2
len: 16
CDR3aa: CASSPRHGLAVNEQFF
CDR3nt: TGTGCCAGCAGCCCCCGGCACGGACTAGCGGTAAATGAGCAGTTCTTC

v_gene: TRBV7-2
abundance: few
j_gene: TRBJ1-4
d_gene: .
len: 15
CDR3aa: CASSPKVGPNEKLFF
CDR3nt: TGTGCCAGCAGCCCAAAAGTAGGGCCTAATGAAAAACTGTTTTTT

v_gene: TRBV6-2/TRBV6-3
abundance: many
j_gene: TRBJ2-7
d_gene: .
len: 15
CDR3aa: CASTKQTRGTYEQYF
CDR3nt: TGTGCCAGCACAAAGCAAACAAGGGGGACCTACGAGCAGTACTTC

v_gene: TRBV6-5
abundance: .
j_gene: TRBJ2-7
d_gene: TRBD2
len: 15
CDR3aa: CASRREGKAVYEQYF
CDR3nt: TGTGCCAGCAGGCGGGAGGGCAAGGCCGTCTACGAGCAGTACTTC

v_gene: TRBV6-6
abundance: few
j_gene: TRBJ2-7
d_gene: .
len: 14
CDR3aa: CASSYPGLSYEQYF
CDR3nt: TGTGCCAGCAGTTACCCGGGACTCTCCTACGAGCAGTACTTC

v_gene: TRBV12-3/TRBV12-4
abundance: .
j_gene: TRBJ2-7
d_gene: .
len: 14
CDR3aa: CASSPGLGVYEQYF
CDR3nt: TGTGCCAGCAGCCCGGGGCTAGGGGTCTACGAGCAGTACTTC

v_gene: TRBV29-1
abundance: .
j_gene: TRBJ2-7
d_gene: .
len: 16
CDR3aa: CSARKGRQMRSYEQYF
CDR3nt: TGCAGCGCCCGAAAGGGTCGGCAAATGAGGTCCTACGAGCAGTACTTC

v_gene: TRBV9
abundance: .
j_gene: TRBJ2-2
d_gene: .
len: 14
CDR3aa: CASSVGGFTGELFF
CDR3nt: TGTGCCAGCAGCGTAGGTGGTTTCACCGGGGAGCTGTTTTTT

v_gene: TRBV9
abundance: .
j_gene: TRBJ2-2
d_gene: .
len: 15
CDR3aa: CASSVAGRNTGELFF
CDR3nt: TGTGCCAGCAGCGTAGCAGGGCGGAACACCGGGGAGCTGTTTTTT

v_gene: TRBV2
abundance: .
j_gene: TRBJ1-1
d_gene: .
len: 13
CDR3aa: CASSELGASEAFF
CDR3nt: TGTGCCAGCAGTGAATTGGGGGCCTCTGAAGCTTTCTTT

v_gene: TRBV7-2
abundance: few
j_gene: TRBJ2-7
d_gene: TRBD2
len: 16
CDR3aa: CASSLDVAGGGYEQYF
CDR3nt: TGTGCCAGCAGCTTAGACGTCGCGGGAGGAGGCTACGAGCAGTACTTC

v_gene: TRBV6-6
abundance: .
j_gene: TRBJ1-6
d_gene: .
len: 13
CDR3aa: CASTDSNNSPLHF
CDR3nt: TGTGCCAGCACCGACAGTAATAATTCACCCCTCCACTTT

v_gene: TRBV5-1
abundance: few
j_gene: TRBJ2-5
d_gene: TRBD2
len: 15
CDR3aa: CASSLAFGGSETQYF
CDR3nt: TGCGCCAGCAGCTTGGCCTTCGGCGGGAGCGAGACCCAGTACTTC

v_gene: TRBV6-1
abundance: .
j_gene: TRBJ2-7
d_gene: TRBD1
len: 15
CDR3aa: CASSDGTVGRYEQYF
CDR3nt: TGTGCCAGCAGTGATGGGACAGTAGGTCGCTACGAGCAGTACTTC

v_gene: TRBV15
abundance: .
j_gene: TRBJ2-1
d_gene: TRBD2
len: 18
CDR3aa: CATSRKFSGRAYSNEQFF
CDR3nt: TGTGCCACCAGCCGTAAATTTAGCGGGAGGGCCTACAGTAATGAGCAGTTCTTC

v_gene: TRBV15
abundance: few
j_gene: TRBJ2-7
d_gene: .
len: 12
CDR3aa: CATSRAAREQYF
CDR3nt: TGTGCCACCAGCAGAGCAGCGAGGGAGCAGTACTTC

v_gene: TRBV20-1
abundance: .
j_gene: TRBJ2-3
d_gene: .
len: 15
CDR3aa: CSARDWTRATDTQYF
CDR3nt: TGCAGTGCTAGAGATTGGACGCGGGCCACAGATACGCAGTATTTT